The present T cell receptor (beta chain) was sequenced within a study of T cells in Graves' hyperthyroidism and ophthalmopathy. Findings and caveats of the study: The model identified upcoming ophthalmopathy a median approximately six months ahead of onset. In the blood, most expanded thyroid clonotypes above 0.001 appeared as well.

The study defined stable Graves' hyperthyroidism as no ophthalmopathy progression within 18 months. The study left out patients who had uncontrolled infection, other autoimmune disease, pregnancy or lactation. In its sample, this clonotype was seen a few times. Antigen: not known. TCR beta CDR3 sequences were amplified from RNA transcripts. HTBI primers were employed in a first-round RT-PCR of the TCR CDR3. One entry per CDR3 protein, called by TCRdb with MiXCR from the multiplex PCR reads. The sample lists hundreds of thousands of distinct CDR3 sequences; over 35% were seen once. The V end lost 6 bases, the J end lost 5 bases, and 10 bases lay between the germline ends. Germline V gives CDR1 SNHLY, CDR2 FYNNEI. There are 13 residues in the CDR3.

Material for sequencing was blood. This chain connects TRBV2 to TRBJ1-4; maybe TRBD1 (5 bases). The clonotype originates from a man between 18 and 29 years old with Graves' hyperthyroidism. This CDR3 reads CASRGGGNEKLFF. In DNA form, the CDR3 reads TGTGCCAGCAGGGGCGGGGGAAATGAAAAACTGTTTTTT. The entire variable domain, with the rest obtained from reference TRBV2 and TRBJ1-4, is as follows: EPEVTQTPSHQVTQMGQEVILRCVPISNHLYFYWYRQILGQKVEFLVSFYNNEISEKSEIFDDQFSVERPDGSNFTLKIRSTKLEDSAMYFCASRGGGNEKLFFGSGTQLSVL.